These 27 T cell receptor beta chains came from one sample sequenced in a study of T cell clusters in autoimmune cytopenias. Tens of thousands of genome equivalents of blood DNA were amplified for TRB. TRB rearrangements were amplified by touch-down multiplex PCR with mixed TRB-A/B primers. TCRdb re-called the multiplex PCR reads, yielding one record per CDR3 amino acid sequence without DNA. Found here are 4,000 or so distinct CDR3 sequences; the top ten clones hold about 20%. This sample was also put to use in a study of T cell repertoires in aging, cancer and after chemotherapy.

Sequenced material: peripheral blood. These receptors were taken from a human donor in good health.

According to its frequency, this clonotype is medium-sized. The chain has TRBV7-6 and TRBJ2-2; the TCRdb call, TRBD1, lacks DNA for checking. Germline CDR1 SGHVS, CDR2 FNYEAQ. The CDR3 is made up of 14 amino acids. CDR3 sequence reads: CASNVQGDTGELFF. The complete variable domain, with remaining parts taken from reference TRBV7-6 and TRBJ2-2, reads GAGVSQSPRYKVTKRGQDVALRCDPISGHVSLYWYRQALGQGPEFLTYFNYEAQQDKSGLPNDRFSAERPEGSISTLTIQRTEQRDSAMYRCASNVQGDTGELFFGEGSRLTVL.

The CDR3 protein is CSARPDRGQQGNQPQHF. This chain joins TRBV20-1 and TRBJ1-5; there is no DNA to check the TCRdb D call of TRBD1. The CDR3 is 17 residues long. CDR1 DFQATT and CDR2 SNEGSKA come from the germline V gene (reference sequence).

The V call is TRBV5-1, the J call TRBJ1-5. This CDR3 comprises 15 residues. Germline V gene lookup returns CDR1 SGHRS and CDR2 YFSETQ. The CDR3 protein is CASSPSLEVNQPQHF.

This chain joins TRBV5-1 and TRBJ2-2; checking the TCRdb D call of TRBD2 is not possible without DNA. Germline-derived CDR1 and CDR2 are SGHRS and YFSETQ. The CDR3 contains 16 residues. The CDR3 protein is CASSSSGAMNTGELFF.

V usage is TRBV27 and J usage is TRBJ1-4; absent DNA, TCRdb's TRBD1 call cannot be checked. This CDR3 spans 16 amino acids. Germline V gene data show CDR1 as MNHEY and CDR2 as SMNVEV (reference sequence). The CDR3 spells CASSLGAGRINEKLFF. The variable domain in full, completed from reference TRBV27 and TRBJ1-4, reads EAQVTQNPRYLITVTGKKLTVTCSQNMNHEYMSWYRQDPGLGLRQIYYSMNVEVTDKGDVPEGYKVSRKEKRNFPLILESPSPNQTSLYFCASSLGAGRINEKLFFGSGTQLSVL.

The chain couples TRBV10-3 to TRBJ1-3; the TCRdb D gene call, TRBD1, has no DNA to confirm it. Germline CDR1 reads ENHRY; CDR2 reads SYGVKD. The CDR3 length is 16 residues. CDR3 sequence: CAISERVTGTGNTIYF.

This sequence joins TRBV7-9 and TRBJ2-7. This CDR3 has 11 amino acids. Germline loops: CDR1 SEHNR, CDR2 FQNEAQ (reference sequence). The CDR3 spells CASSFDYEQYF.

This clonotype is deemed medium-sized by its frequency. CDR3 residues: CASSIVGSGGVETQYF. This rearrangement joins TRBV19 to TRBJ2-5; without DNA, the TCRdb call of TRBD2 cannot be checked. Germline values: CDR1 LNHDA, CDR2 SQIVND (reference sequence). The CDR3 loop spans 16 amino acids.

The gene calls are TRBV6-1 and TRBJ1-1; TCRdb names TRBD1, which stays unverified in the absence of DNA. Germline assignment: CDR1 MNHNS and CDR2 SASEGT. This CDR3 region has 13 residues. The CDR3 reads CASILGTGVEAFF.

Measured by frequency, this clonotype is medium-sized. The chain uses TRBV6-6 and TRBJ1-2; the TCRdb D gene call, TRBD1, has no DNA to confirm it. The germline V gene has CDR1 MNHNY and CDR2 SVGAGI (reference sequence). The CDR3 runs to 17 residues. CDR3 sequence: CASSVDRGRSSSYGYTF.

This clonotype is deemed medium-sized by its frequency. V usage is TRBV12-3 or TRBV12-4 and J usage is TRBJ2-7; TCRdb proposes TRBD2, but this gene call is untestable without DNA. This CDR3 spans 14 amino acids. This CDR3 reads CASSSRPSSYEQYF.

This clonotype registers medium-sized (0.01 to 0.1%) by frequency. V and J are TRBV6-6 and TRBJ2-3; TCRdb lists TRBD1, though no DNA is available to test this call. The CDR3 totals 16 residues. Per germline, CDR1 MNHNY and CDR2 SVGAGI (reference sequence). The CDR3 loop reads CASSYIGQGAGDTQYF.

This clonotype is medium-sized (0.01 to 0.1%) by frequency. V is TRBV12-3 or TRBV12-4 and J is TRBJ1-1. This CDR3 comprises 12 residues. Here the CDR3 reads CASSFGPAEAFF.

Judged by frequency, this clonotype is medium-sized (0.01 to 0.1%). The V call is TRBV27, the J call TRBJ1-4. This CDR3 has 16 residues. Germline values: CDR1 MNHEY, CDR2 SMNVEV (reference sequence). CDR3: CASSSRGGRGLEKLFF.

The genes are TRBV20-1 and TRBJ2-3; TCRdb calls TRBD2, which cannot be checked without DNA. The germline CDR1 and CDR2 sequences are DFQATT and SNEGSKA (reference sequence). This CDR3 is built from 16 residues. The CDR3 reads CSARVSRAGERDTQYF.

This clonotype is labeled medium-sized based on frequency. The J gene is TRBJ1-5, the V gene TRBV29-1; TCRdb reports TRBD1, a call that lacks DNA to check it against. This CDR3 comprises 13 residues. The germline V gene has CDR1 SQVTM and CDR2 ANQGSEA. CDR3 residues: CSVEEVRGQPQHF.

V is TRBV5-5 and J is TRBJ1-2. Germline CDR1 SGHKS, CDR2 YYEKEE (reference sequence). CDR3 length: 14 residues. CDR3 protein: CASSPEVWQAGYTF.

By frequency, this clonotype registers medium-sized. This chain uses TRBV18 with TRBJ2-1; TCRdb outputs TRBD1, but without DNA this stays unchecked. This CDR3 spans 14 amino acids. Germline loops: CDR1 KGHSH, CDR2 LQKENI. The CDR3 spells CASSPSGDDNEQFF.

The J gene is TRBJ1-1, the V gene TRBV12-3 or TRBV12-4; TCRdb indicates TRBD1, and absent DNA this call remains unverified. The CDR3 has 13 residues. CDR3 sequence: CASSLQGDTEAFF.

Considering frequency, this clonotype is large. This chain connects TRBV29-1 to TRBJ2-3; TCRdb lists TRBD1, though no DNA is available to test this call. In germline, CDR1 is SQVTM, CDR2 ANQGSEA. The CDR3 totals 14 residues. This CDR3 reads CSVEGQGYTDTQYF.

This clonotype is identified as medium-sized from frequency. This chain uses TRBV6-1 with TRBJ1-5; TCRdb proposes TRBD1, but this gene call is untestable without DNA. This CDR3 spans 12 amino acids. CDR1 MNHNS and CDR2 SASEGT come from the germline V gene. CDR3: CASSHRDQPQHF.

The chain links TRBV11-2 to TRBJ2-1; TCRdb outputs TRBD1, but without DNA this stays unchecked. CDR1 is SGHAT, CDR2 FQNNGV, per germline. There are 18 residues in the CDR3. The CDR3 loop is CASSLVATGGASYNEQFF.

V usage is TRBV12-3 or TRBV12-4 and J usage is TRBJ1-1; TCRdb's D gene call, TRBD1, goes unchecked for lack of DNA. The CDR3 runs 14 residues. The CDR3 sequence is CASSTGTYLTEAFF.

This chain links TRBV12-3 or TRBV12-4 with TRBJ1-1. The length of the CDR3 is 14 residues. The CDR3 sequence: CASRGRTPNTEAFF.

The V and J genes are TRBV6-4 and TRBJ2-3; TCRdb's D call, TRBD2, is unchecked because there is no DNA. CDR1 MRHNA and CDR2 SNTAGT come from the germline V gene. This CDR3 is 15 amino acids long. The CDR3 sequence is CASSSTGRVTDTQYF.

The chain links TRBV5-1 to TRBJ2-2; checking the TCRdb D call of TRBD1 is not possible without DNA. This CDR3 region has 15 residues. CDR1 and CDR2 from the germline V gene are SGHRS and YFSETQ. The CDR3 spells CASSLGGANTGELFF.

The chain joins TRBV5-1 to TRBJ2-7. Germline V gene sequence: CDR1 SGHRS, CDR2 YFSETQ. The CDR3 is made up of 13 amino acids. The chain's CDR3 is CASSLLVDDEQYF. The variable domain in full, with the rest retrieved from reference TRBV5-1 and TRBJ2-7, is KAGVTQTPRYLIKTRGQQVTLSCSPISGHRSVSWYQQTPGQGLQFLFEYFSETQRNKGNFPGRFSGRQFSNSRSEMNVSTLELGDSALYLCASSLLVDDEQYFGPGTRLTVT.